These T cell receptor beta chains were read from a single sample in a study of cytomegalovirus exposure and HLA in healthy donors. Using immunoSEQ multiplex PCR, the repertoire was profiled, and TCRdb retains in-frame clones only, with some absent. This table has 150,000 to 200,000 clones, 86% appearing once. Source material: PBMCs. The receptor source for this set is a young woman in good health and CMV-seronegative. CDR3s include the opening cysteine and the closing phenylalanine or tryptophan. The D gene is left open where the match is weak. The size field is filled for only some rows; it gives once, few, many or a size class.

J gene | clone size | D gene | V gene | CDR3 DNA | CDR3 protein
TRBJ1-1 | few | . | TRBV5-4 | TGTGCCAGCAGCTTGGAATCCGGGAACACTGAAGCTTTCTTT | CASSLESGNTEAFF
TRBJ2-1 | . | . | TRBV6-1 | TGTGCCAGCAGTGCGGCCCGGAGAAATGAGCAGTTCTTC | CASSAARRNEQFF
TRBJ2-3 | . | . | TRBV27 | TGTGCCAGCAGAAAACCCCGGGACATCGGGGTTGATACGCAGTATTTT | CASRKPRDIGVDTQYF
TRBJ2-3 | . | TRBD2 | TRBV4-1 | TGCGCCAGCAGCCCCCTGGGACTAGCGGGGAACACAGATACGCAGTATTTT | CASSPLGLAGNTDTQYF
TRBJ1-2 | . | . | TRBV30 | TGTGCCTGGAGTAGTACGGGGTTTCGGGGCTACACCTTC | CAWSSTGFRGYTF
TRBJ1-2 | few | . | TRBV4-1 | TGCGCCAGCAGCCAAGATTTGCGCGCCCCGAGCAAAGGCTACACCTTC | CASSQDLRAPSKGYTF
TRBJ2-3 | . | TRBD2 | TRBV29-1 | TGCAGCGTTGATCTGGGAGGGTACACAGATACGCAGTATTTT | CSVDLGGYTDTQYF
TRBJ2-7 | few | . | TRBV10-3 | TGTGCCATCAGTGTTGGCAGGGAAAGCGAGCAGTACTTC | CAISVGRESEQYF
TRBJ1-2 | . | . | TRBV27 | TGTGCCAGCAGTTTATTGCCGCCGGGCAGGGGTTTCTATGGCTACACCTTC | CASSLLPPGRGFYGYTF
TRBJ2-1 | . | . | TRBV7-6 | TGTGCCAGCAGCTTGGGAGGGGGCTCCTACAATGAGCAGTTCTTC | CASSLGGGSYNEQFF
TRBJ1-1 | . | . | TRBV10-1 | TGCGCCAGCAGTGAGGGCAGGGCGAACACTGAAGCTTTCTTT | CASSEGRANTEAFF
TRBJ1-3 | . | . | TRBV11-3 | TGTGCCAGCAGCTTGGGCAGGGGCTCTGGAAACACCATATATTTT | CASSLGRGSGNTIYF
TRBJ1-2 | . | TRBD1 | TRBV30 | TGTGCCTGGAGTAAACCGGGACAGTCGGCCGGCTACACCTTC | CAWSKPGQSAGYTF
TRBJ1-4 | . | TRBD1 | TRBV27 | TGTGCCAGCCGGAGGGGGACAGCTAACGAAAAACTGTTTTTT | CASRRGTANEKLFF
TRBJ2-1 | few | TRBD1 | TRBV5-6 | TGTGCCAGCAGCTCCATAAACAGGGGGCTCTACAATGAGCAGTTCTTC | CASSSINRGLYNEQFF